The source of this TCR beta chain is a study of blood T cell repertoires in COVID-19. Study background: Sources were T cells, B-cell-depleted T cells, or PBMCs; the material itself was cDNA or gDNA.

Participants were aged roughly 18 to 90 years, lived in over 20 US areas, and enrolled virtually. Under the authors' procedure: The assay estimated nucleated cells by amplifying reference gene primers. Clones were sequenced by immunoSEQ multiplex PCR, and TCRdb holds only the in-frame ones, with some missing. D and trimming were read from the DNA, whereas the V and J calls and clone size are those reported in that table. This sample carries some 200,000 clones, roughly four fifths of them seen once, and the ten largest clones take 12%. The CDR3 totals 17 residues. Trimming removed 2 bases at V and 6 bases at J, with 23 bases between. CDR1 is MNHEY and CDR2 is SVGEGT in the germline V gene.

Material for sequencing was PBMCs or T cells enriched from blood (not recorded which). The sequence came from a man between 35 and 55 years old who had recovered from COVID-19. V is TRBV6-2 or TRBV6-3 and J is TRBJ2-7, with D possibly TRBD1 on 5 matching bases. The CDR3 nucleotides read TGTGCCAGCAGTTACCCCCAAGGGGTGGGTAACCCAGGCGAGCAGTACTTC. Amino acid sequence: CASSYPQGVGNPGEQYF.